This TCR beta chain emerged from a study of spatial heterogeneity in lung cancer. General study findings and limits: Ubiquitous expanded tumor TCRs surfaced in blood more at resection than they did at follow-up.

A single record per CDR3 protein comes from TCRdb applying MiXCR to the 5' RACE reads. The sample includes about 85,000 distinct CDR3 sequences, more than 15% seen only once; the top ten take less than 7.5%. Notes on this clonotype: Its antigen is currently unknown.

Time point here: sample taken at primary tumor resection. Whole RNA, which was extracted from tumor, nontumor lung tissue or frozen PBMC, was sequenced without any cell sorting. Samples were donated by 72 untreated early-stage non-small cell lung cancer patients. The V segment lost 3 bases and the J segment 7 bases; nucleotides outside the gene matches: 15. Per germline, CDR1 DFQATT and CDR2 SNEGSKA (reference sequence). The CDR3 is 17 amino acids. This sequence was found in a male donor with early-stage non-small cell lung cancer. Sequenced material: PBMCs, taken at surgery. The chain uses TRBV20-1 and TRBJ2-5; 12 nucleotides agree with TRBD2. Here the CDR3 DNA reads TGCAGTGCTAGCATCCGGGCTAGCGGGGGGGCCGTAGGGACCCAGTACTTC. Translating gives CSASIRASGGAVGTQYF.